These 29 T cell receptor beta chains share one sample of origin, sequenced in a study of blood T cell repertoires in COVID-19. Assay used: immunoSEQ multiplex PCR; TCRdb lists only in-frame clones, some missing. The sample records about 68,000 clones, 91% being singletons. The sequencing sample was made of peripheral blood. The receptors shown here come from a woman in her sixties with active COVID-19.

This rearrangement joins TRBV5-1 to TRBJ2-3; 11 bases line up with TRBD2. Germline CDR1 SGHRS, CDR2 YFSETQ. This CDR3 has 16 residues. V lost 0 bases, J lost 6 bases, and 6 bases stayed unmatched. The CDR3 nucleotides read TGCGCCAGCAGCTTGGTTCCTAGCGGGAGGAGTGATACGCAGTATTTT. Translated: CASSLVPSGRSDTQYF.

This chain uses TRBV4-1 with TRBJ2-5; a possible D gene is TRBD2 (5 bases). The V gene lost 5 bases and the J gene lost 5 bases, with 18 bases spanning the gap. From germline, CDR1 is MGHRA and CDR2 YSYEKL. The CDR3 contains 15 residues. CDR3 in DNA: TGCGCCAGCAGCTACAACAGTGTGAGAGGGGAGACCCAGTACTTC. It translates to CASSYNSVRGETQYF.

The chain employs TRBV27 and TRBJ1-3, with 8 positions matching TRBD1. The CDR3 is 15 amino acids. The germline gives CDR1 MNHEY, CDR2 SMNVEV (reference sequence). V was clipped by 4 bases and J by 4 bases; unmatched bases: 6. The CDR3 loop is CASSSTGGLGNTIYF. CDR3 nucleotide sequence: TGTGCCAGCAGTTCCACAGGGGGTTTAGGAAACACCATATATTTT.

The chain employs TRBV5-1 and TRBJ1-1, with 7 bases lining up with TRBD1. The V and J ends lost 4 bases and 0 bases, in that order; junction bases with no gene match: 12. CDR3 length: 17 residues. Per the germline V gene, CDR1 is SGHRS and CDR2 is YFSETQ. CDR3 region: CASSTDRVGSMNTEAFF. The CDR3 DNA reads TGCGCCAGCAGCACAGACAGGGTAGGGTCTATGAACACTGAAGCTTTCTTT.

This CDR3 reads CASSGLADSMQYF. CDR3 DNA sequence: TGTGCCAGCAGCGGACTAGCGGATAGTATGCAGTATTTT. V and J are TRBV27 and TRBJ2-3; 10 bases are a match to TRBD2. J was trimmed by 11 bases and V by 6 bases; bases with no gene match: 8. The CDR3 is 13 residues long. Germline CDR1 MNHEY, CDR2 SMNVEV (reference sequence).

The rearrangement joins TRBV5-6 to TRBJ2-2, with unresolved D. V gave up 0 bases and J gave up 5 bases, with 8 bases separating them. This CDR3 has 14 residues. The germline CDR1 and CDR2 sequences are SGHDT and YYEEEE. CDR3 amino acids: CASSLGGRTGELFF. CDR3 bases: TGTGCCAGCAGCTTGGGAGGAAGGACCGGGGAGCTGTTTTTT.

The rearrangement links TRBV28 to TRBJ1-3, with 7 bases fitting TRBD1. Germline CDR1 and CDR2: MDHEN and SYDVKM. V lost 4 bases to trimming and J lost 0 bases; unmatched junction nucleotides: 6. The CDR3 has 16 residues. In DNA, the CDR3 is TGTGCCAGCAGTTCCCCAGGGACAGCCTCTGGAAACACCATATATTTT. Protein: CASSSPGTASGNTIYF.

As DNA, the CDR3 is TGTGCCAGTAGAGCGGGGCAGCCTAATGAAAAACTGTTTTTT. It specifies CASRAGQPNEKLFF. The chain combines TRBV19 with TRBJ1-4; D perhaps matches TRBD1 (5 bases). V shed 6 bases and J shed 3 bases, with 11 bases lying between them. The CDR3 covers 14 residues. Germline V gene data show CDR1 as LNHDA and CDR2 as SQIVND (reference sequence).

This chain links TRBV2 with TRBJ2-3, with 7 nucleotides matching TRBD1. After removal of 5 bases from V and 6 bases from J, the junction contained 8 bases not matched to a gene. The germline CDR1 and CDR2 sequences are SNHLY and FYNNEI. The CDR3 sequence is 14 residues long. The CDR3 sequence: CASSSDRVSDTQYF. The CDR3 DNA reads TGTGCCAGCAGTTCTGACAGGGTTAGTGATACGCAGTATTTT.

This chain uses TRBV7-9 with TRBJ1-1; D gene unclear. CDR1 is SEHNR, CDR2 FQNEAQ, per germline (reference sequence). The CDR3 length is 17 residues. The V end was cut by 5 bases, the J end by 2 bases, with 21 bases between. CDR3 DNA: TGTGCCAGCAGCCAAGGGCACGGTGAGGGATACAACACTGAAGCTTTCTTT. This sequence encodes CASSQGHGEGYNTEAFF.

The J gene is TRBJ2-3, the V gene TRBV20-1; 10 bases map to TRBD2. The germline V gene has CDR1 DFQATT and CDR2 SNEGSKA (reference sequence). V dropped 3 bases and J dropped 5; count of bases not matched to a gene: 11. This CDR3 contains 16 residues. The DNA for the CDR3 is TGCAGTGCTAGTCCTATGAGCGGGAGGGCCGTAGATACGCAGTATTTT. Its translation is CSASPMSGRAVDTQYF.

The V call is TRBV27, the J call TRBJ2-1, with 12 positions matching TRBD2. This CDR3 has 16 amino acids. The trim removed 3 bases at V and 7 bases at J, leaving 7 bases unmatched. The germline CDR1 and CDR2 sequences are MNHEY and SMNVEV (reference sequence). The CDR3 sequence: CASSLTSGSMVNEQFF. CDR3 DNA: TGTGCCAGCAGTTTGACTAGCGGGAGCATGGTGAATGAGCAGTTCTTC.

The chain is built from TRBV5-1 and TRBJ2-3; perhaps TRBD2 as D (6 bases). The CDR3 runs 14 residues. Trimming removed 2 bases from V and 0 bases from J, with 7 bases in between. The germline V gene has CDR1 SGHRS and CDR2 YFSETQ. CDR3 sequence: CASSLSGSTDTQYF. The CDR3 DNA is TGCGCCAGCAGCTTAAGCGGGAGCACAGATACGCAGTATTTT.

The V and J genes are TRBV27 and TRBJ2-1, with a possible D match to TRBD2 (6 bases). The CDR3 sequence is 15 residues long. The germline V and J ends were trimmed by 3 bases and 3 bases, with 12 bases remaining between them. CDR1 is MNHEY, CDR2 SMNVEV, per germline (reference sequence). CDR3 sequence reads: CASSFGRESYNEQFF. The CDR3 nucleotides are TGTGCCAGCAGTTTTGGACGGGAGAGCTACAATGAGCAGTTCTTC.

The rearrangement links TRBV3-1 (or the pseudogene TRBV3-2) to TRBJ2-3; weak D call: TRBD2 (5 bases). V was shortened by 4 bases and J by 3 bases, with 14 bases between the two germline ends. The germline V gene encodes CDR1 LGHDT and CDR2 YNNKEL (reference sequence). This CDR3 region has 15 residues. The chain's CDR3 is CASSPGSSGTDTQYF. DNA for the CDR3: TGTGCCAGCAGCCCGGGGTCAAGTGGTACAGATACGCAGTATTTT.

The chain carries TRBV5-6 and TRBJ2-7; D possibly corresponds to TRBD1 (5 bases). The CDR3 is made up of 12 amino acids. CDR1 is SGHDT, CDR2 YYEEEE, per germline. The V end lost 3 bases, the J end lost 4 bases, and 8 bases lay between the germline ends. CDR3 coding DNA: TGTGCCAGCAGCTATGACAGTTACGAGCAGTACTTC. Its translation is CASSYDSYEQYF.

The genes are TRBV7-8 and TRBJ2-1; 10 bases fit TRBD1. Germline V gives CDR1 SGHVS, CDR2 FQNEAQ. V shed 5 bases, J shed 3 bases, and the junction held 7 bases outside the gene matches. The CDR3 length is 16 residues. The chain's CDR3 is CASSLSGTGVYNEQFF. The CDR3 bases are TGTGCCAGCAGCCTCTCCGGGACAGGGGTCTACAATGAGCAGTTCTTC.

This chain uses TRBV5-1 with TRBJ2-7, with a weak D call TRBD1 (5 bases). The germline V and J ends were trimmed by 0 bases and 4 bases, with 8 bases remaining between them. CDR1 is SGHRS, CDR2 YFSETQ, per germline. The CDR3 consists of 13 residues. The CDR3 loop is CASSLGQQYEQYF. The CDR3 nucleotides are TGCGCCAGCAGCTTGGGACAGCAATACGAGCAGTACTTC.

The chain uses TRBV18 and TRBJ2-5; D not certain. Germline lookup yields CDR1 KGHSH and CDR2 LQKENI. This CDR3 contains 11 residues. Trimming left V 6 bases short and J 2 bases short, with 4 bases between. CDR3 bases: TGTGCCAGCTCCCATCAAGAGACCCAGTACTTC. Translated: CASSHQETQYF.

This rearrangement joins TRBV24-1 to TRBJ1-1; D not certain. This CDR3 is built from 13 residues. V was clipped by 6 bases and J by 1 base, with 8 bases between them. The germline CDR1 and CDR2 sequences are KGHDR and SFDVKD. The CDR3 is CATSRQENTEAFF. The CDR3 bases are TGTGCCACCAGTCGTCAGGAGAACACTGAAGCTTTCTTT.

This clone was picked up one time. The V and J genes are TRBV7-8 and TRBJ2-1; D not resolved. V dropped 1 base and J dropped 4 bases, with 11 bases sitting between them. Germline V lookup: CDR1 SGHVS, CDR2 FQNEAQ. This CDR3 region has 15 residues. The CDR3 nucleotides are TGTGCCAGCAGCTTAGATCCCCCCCCTTACAATGAGCAGTTCTTC. This sequence encodes CASSLDPPPYNEQFF.

The chain is built from TRBV5-1 and TRBJ2-1; 7 bases are a match to TRBD1. This CDR3 spans 14 amino acids. The V segment lost 0 bases and the J segment 7 bases; nucleotides outside the gene matches: 4. The germline CDR1 and CDR2 sequences are SGHRS and YFSETQ. The CDR3, as DNA: TGCGCCAGCAGCTTGGTGCAGGGGGTGAATGAGCAGTTCTTC. Its protein is CASSLVQGVNEQFF.

The CDR3 reads CASSYWERLAGTQYF. The DNA of the CDR3 is TGTGCCAGCAGTTACTGGGAGCGTTTGGCAGGGACCCAGTACTTC. The V gene is TRBV6-2 or TRBV6-3, the J gene TRBJ2-5, with a possible D match to TRBD2 (5 bases). Trimming removed 1 base at V and 7 bases at J, with 16 bases between. Germline values: CDR1 MNHEY, CDR2 SVGEGT. This CDR3 has 15 amino acids.

The chain uses TRBV15 and TRBJ2-5; 7 nucleotides agree with TRBD1. The CDR3 contains 15 residues. CDR1 and CDR2 from the germline V gene are LNHNV and YYDKDF (reference sequence). V trimming: 7 bases; J trimming: 3 bases; junction bases outside the gene matches: 11. The CDR3 DNA follows: TGTGCCACCAACCCGGGGACAGAAGTCAAAGAGACCCAGTACTTC. This gives the protein CATNPGTEVKETQYF.

The rearrangement joins TRBV6-6 to TRBJ2-7; the match to TRBD2 covers 8 bases. V lost 5 bases, J lost 1 base, and 16 bases stayed unmatched. This CDR3 is 18 amino acids long. Germline values: CDR1 MNHNY, CDR2 SVGAGI (reference sequence). The chain's CDR3 is CASSQQNPRTSISYEQYF. Here the CDR3 DNA reads TGTGCCAGCAGTCAACAAAACCCCAGGACTAGCATTTCCTACGAGCAGTACTTC.

The chain couples TRBV19 to TRBJ1-1; D is unclear. There are 13 residues in the CDR3. Germline assignment: CDR1 LNHDA and CDR2 SQIVND (reference sequence). Trimming stripped 6 bases from V and 4 bases from J, with 12 bases between. CDR3: CASRGGRGTEAFF. In nucleotides, the CDR3 is TGTGCCAGTAGGGGCGGGCGTGGCACTGAAGCTTTCTTT. The whole variable domain, remainder taken from reference TRBV19 and TRBJ1-1, is DGGITQSPKYLFRKEGQNVTLSCEQNLNHDAMYWYRQDPGQGLRLIYYSQIVNDFQKGDIAEGYSVSREKKESFPLTVTSAQKNPTAFYLCASRGGRGTEAFFGQGTRLTVV.

V usage is TRBV5-1 and J usage is TRBJ1-5; D gene unclear. The CDR3 extends over 15 amino acids. Germline CDR1 SGHRS, CDR2 YFSETQ. The ends were cut back, 0 bases at V and 3 bases at J, with 10 bases in the middle. The chain's CDR3 is CASSLESGNNQPQHF. As DNA, the CDR3 is TGCGCCAGCAGCTTGGAATCGGGTAACAATCAGCCCCAGCATTTT.

V and J are TRBV5-5 and TRBJ2-7, with D unresolved. Looked up from germline, CDR1 is SGHKS and CDR2 is YYEKEE (reference sequence). Trimming removed 0 bases at V and 3 bases at J, with 7 bases between. CDR3 length equals 13 residues. The DNA of the CDR3 is TGTGCCAGCAGCTTGGGCGGAGTCTACGAGCAGTACTTC. Translated: CASSLGGVYEQYF.

This clone is labeled as medium-sized. The rearrangement joins TRBV19 to TRBJ2-1, with D perhaps TRBD1 (6 bases). The CDR3 loop spans 15 amino acids. Trimming removed 1 base at V and 4 bases at J, with 11 bases between. Germline V lookup: CDR1 LNHDA, CDR2 SQIVND (reference sequence). CDR3 loop: CASSIAHTGYNEQFF. DNA of the CDR3: TGTGCCAGTAGTATAGCCCACACAGGGTACAATGAGCAGTTCTTC.